This T cell receptor beta chain derives from a study of PD-1 blockade in mismatch repair-deficient tumors. Turning to the study itself: Enrolled 2013-2016, patients had progressing, pretreated mismatch repair-deficient cancers of over nine types. Study results and limitations: About 4.5% of the roughly 150 peptide-expanded blood TCRs were also found in tumor.

CDR3 length equals 16 residues. Germline CDR1 MDHEN, CDR2 SYDVKM. Trimming took off 3 bases at V and 2 bases at J, with 15 bases between the two ends. The method was immunoSEQ multiplex PCR; TCRdb's version includes in-frame clones alone and lacks a portion of them. The sample shows around 14,000 clones, less than 85% of them seen only once. Time point reported: roughly 9-day in vitro stimulation with candidate neoantigen peptide 5. Cells were stimulated 10 to 11 days with each of several ELISpot-reactive neoantigens. Points on this clone: Antigen: not known.

The sequencing here drew on cells cultured in vitro, taken from a patient treated with pembrolizumab. The receptor comes from an adult with mismatch repair-deficient cancer. The rearrangement links TRBV28 to TRBJ2-3; weak D call: TRBD2 (5 bases). Written as DNA, the CDR3 is TGTGCCAGCAGTTTTAGTGGAGGACTGGTCACAGATACGCAGTATTTT. As protein: CASSFSGGLVTDTQYF.